This T cell receptor (beta chain) was sequenced for a study of post-analysis software for immune sequencing data. Whole-study findings and limits: Patients carried roughly five TRBV segments more frequently than controls did, and TRBV5-6, TRBV5-1 and TRBV20-1 were among them.

This clonotype showed up just once. As yet, its antigen is unknown. Unique molecular identifiers were built into the TCR beta cDNA libraries. TCRdb used MiXCR to reprocess the PCR reads, holding one entry per CDR3 protein. In the table there are just over 250,000 distinct CDR3 sequences, 35% to 40% of which are singletons. This CDR3 has 15 residues. Trimming took off 4 bases at V and 7 bases at J, with 20 bases between the two ends. Germline loops: CDR1 SGHRS, CDR2 YFSETQ. This clonotype was sampled from a girl aged 5-17 years with multiple sclerosis. The rearrangement joins TRBV5-1 to TRBJ1-2; perhaps TRBD1 as D (6 bases). The material sequenced was blood. CDR3 sequence (DNA): TGCGCCAGCAGCAACTTAGACAGGAGAGACGGTGGCTACACCTTC. It is translated as CASSNLDRRDGGYTF. Looking up the rest from reference TRBV5-1 and TRBJ1-2 gives the full variable domain: KAGVTQTPRYLIKTRGQQVTLSCSPISGHRSVSWYQQTPGQGLQFLFEYFSETQRNKGNFPGRFSGRQFSNSRSEMNVSTLELGDSALYLCASSNLDRRDGGYTFGSGTRLTVV.